The 31 T cell receptor beta chains reported below all come from one sample, sequenced in a study of CD8 T cells in Susac syndrome. RNA, at about 0.45 to 1 ug, was reverse transcribed with random hexamers. MiXCR, run by TCRdb on the immunoSEQ multiplex PCR reads, gives a single entry per CDR3 protein. The table records about 200,000 distinct CDR3 sequences, about 96% of them present only once. Material: CD4+ T cells from PBMCs. The origin of the receptors is a human donor with multiple sclerosis.

The rearrangement links TRBV20-1 to TRBJ1-4, with 8 bases aligning to TRBD1. The junction had 4 bases not matched to a gene; V was cut back by 6 bases and J by 4 bases. The CDR3 length is 13 residues. Germline values: CDR1 DFQATT, CDR2 SNEGSKA (reference sequence). The CDR3 sequence is CSARTGFNEKLFF. Written as DNA, the CDR3 is TGCAGTGCCCGGACAGGGTTTAATGAAAAACTGTTTTTT.

The V call is TRBV11-2, the J call TRBJ1-1; 7 nucleotides align to TRBD1. The CDR3 sequence is 14 residues long. The V and J ends lost 5 bases and 5 bases, in that order; junction bases with no gene match: 8. CDR1 is SGHAT and CDR2 is FQNNGV in the germline V gene. The CDR3 spells CASSPLKGATEAFF. Written as DNA, the CDR3 is TGTGCCAGCAGCCCCCTAAAGGGGGCTACTGAAGCTTTCTTT.

The chain employs TRBV24-1 and TRBJ1-2, with TRBD1 as a possible D gene (5 bases). The germline V gene encodes CDR1 KGHDR and CDR2 SFDVKD. The V end lost 5 bases, the J end lost 4 bases, and 7 bases lay between the germline ends. The CDR3 spans 12 residues. CDR3 bases: TGTGCCACCAGTGCCCAGGGCTATGGCTACACCTTC. This sequence encodes CATSAQGYGYTF.

The rearrangement uses TRBV7-2 and TRBJ2-7; D not certain. This CDR3 is built from 15 residues. V lost 2 bases and J lost 2, with 13 bases in between. Germline assignment: CDR1 SGHTA and CDR2 FQGNSA. CDR3 in DNA: TGTGCCAGCAGCTTACTCGCAACGTTTACCTACGAGCAGTACTTC. Encoded protein: CASSLLATFTYEQYF.

V usage is TRBV4-1 and J usage is TRBJ1-5, with a tentative D call TRBD1 (5 bases). The V gene lost 2 bases and the J gene lost 3 bases, with 11 bases spanning the gap. This CDR3 region has 15 residues. CDR1 and CDR2 (germline): MGHRA, YSYEKL. CDR3 residues: CASSQWSGLNQPQHF. The CDR3 DNA is TGCGCCAGCAGCCAATGGTCAGGGCTCAATCAGCCCCAGCATTTT.

This clonotype was detected only once. V is TRBV14 and J is TRBJ2-7; TRBD2 aligns across 7 bases. Germline values: CDR1 SGHDN, CDR2 FVKESK. CDR3 length equals 13 residues. Trimming took 5 bases from V and 8 from J; bases not matched to a gene: 9. In nucleotides, the CDR3 is TGTGCCAGCAGCGCCAGGGAGGGCGGGAAGCAGTACTTC. Its translation is CASSAREGGKQYF. Based on the CDR3 plus reference TRBV14 and TRBJ2-7, the full variable domain is EAGVTQFPSHSVIEKGQTVTLRCDPISGHDNLYWYRRVMGKEIKFLLHFVKESKQDESGMPNNRFLAERTGGTYSTLKVQPAELEDSGVYFCASSAREGGKQYFGPGTRLTVT.

The V gene is TRBV19, the J gene TRBJ1-1; 11 bases match TRBD1. The germline V gene encodes CDR1 LNHDA and CDR2 SQIVND (reference sequence). The CDR3 runs 14 residues. The V gene end was trimmed by 7 bases and the J gene end by 5 bases; junction bases not matched to a gene: 6. CDR3: CASISGTGGTEAFF. DNA for the CDR3: TGTGCCAGTATAAGCGGGACAGGGGGGACTGAAGCTTTCTTT.

The chain carries TRBV2 and TRBJ2-3, with 7 bases that match TRBD1. Germline V gene sequence: CDR1 SNHLY, CDR2 FYNNEI. V shed 6 bases and J 2 bases; nucleotides not matched to a gene: 5. The CDR3 length is 14 residues. The CDR3 DNA sequence: TGTGCCAGCAGGGACAGGATCTTCACAGATACGCAGTATTTT. It is translated as CASRDRIFTDTQYF.

In the case of this clonotype: An end of the junction does not agree with germline; a read error may underlie this. V is TRBV14 and J is TRBJ1-1; no clear D. From germline, CDR1 is SGHDN and CDR2 FVKESK. This CDR3 region has 13 residues. CDR3 loop: CASSQGGRYEASF. CDR3 DNA: TGTGCCAGCAGCCAAGGTGGACGATATGAAGCTTCCTTT.

The genes are TRBV6-2 or TRBV6-3 and TRBJ2-3, with no clear D. The CDR3 is 15 residues long. Between the trimmed V and J ends, which lost 4 bases and 1 base, there was a span of 12 bases. CDR1 and CDR2 (germline): MNHEY, SVGEGT. The DNA for the CDR3 is TGTGCCAGCAGTTGGGGAAGCTACCGCACAGATACGCAGTATTTT. Translating gives CASSWGSYRTDTQYF.

V is TRBV3-1 and J is TRBJ2-7, with D possibly matching TRBD2 (5 bases). Trimming pared 6 bases from V and 3 bases from J, leaving 18 bases between. Germline V gives CDR1 LGHDT, CDR2 YNNKEL (reference sequence). This CDR3 comprises 15 residues. CDR3 loop: CASSEPGGLFYEQYF. In DNA, the CDR3 is TGTGCCAGCAGTGAACCCGGAGGACTTTTCTACGAGCAGTACTTC.

The rearrangement uses TRBV23-1 and TRBJ2-5, with 7 bases that match TRBD1. TRBV23-1 is placed among ORFs of uncertain function. J gave up 2 bases and V 4 bases, and 4 bases lay outside the gene matches. This CDR3 contains 14 residues. CDR3 sequence reads: CASSPDRPQETQYF. CDR3 DNA: TGCGCCAGCAGTCCGGACAGGCCACAAGAGACCCAGTACTTC.

The chain links TRBV6-5 to TRBJ1-1; no firm D call. V lost 6 bases to trimming and J lost 6 bases, with 20 bases between them. This CDR3 spans 15 amino acids. CDR1 and CDR2 (germline): MNHEY, SVGAGI. CDR3 in DNA: TGTGCCAGCAGGTGGGGAGAGGAGGTGAAGGCTGAAGCTTTCTTT. It encodes CASRWGEEVKAEAFF.

The J gene is TRBJ1-1, the V gene TRBV23-1; D perhaps matches TRBD1 (6 bases). TRBV23-1 is filed as an ORF, its function uncertain. This CDR3 has 14 residues. Trimming removed 7 bases at V and 3 bases at J, with 15 bases between. CDR3 loop: CASTPAGAHTEAFF. The CDR3, as DNA: TGCGCCAGCACTCCTGCGGGGGCTCACACTGAAGCTTTCTTT.

About this clonotype: A junction end diverges from the germline sequence, so it may reflect a read error. V and J are TRBV20-1 and TRBJ2-5, with D possibly being TRBD1 or TRBD2 (6 bases each). The CDR3 sequence is 12 residues long. Looked up from germline, CDR1 is DFQATT and CDR2 is SNEGSKA (reference sequence). The CDR3 protein is CSARNQGLGGHF. The CDR3 nucleotides read TGCAGTGCTAGAAATCAGGGACTGGGGGGCCACTTC.

This chain connects TRBV29-1 to TRBJ2-5; perhaps D is TRBD1 or TRBD2 (5 bases each). V was shortened by 7 bases and J by 1 base, with 13 bases between the two germline ends. Germline V gene sequence: CDR1 SQVTM, CDR2 ANQGSEA. This CDR3 comprises 13 residues. CDR3 region: CSGGGQAQETQYF. CDR3 DNA sequence: TGCAGCGGTGGGGGTCAAGCCCAAGAGACCCAGTACTTC.

The chain carries TRBV20-1 and TRBJ2-1; D is unresolved. The V end lost 5 bases, the J end lost 5 bases, and 19 bases lay between the germline ends. From germline, CDR1 is DFQATT and CDR2 SNEGSKA (reference sequence). The CDR3 length is 15 residues. The CDR3 here is CSAGPRTGLDNEQFF. As DNA, the CDR3 is TGCAGTGCTGGGCCTAGAACTGGCCTAGACAATGAGCAGTTCTTC.

The chain joins TRBV9 to TRBJ1-6; D is unresolved. Germline loops: CDR1 SGDLS, CDR2 YYNGEE. The CDR3 contains 15 residues. Trimming cost V 0 bases and J 9 bases, with 13 bases left between them. The CDR3 loop reads CASSVETAMGSPLHF. For the CDR3, the DNA is TGTGCCAGCAGCGTAGAAACGGCTATGGGTTCACCCCTCCACTTT.

The chain links TRBV24-1 to TRBJ2-1, with D uncertain. The CDR3 has 13 amino acids. Germline CDR1 is KGHDR and CDR2 is SFDVKD. V was clipped by 1 base and J by 0 bases, with 0 bases between them. CDR3 region: CATSDFSYNEQFF. The DNA of the CDR3 is TGTGCCACCAGTGATTTCTCCTACAATGAGCAGTTCTTC.

J is TRBJ2-1 and V is TRBV12-3 or TRBV12-4; 12 bases fit TRBD1. V gave up 6 bases and J gave up 1 base; unmatched junction bases: 13. This CDR3 region has 19 residues. The CDR3 sequence is CASRGDRGLAKVSYNEQFF. As DNA, the CDR3 is TGTGCCAGCAGGGGGGACAGGGGGCTAGCCAAAGTTTCCTACAATGAGCAGTTCTTC.

The chain carries TRBV9 and TRBJ2-5; D is perhaps TRBD1 (5 bases). The CDR3 loop spans 15 amino acids. V lost 0 bases, J lost 1 base, and 10 bases lay in between. Germline CDR1 and CDR2: SGDLS and YYNGEE. This CDR3 reads CASSVGAGLQETQYF. As DNA, the CDR3 is TGTGCCAGCAGCGTAGGGGCAGGGCTCCAAGAGACCCAGTACTTC. The complete variable domain, with remaining parts taken from reference TRBV9 and TRBJ2-5, reads DSGVTQTPKHLITATGQRVTLRCSPRSGDLSVYWYQQSLDQGLQFLIQYYNGEERAKGNILERFSAQQFPDLHSELNLSSLELGDSALYFCASSVGAGLQETQYFGPGTRLLVL.

A few counts support this clonotype. CDR3 in amino acids: CASTSGGSNQPQHF. CDR3 nucleotides: TGTGCCAGCACCTCCGGGGGGAGCAATCAGCCCCAGCATTTT. The J gene is TRBJ1-5, the V gene TRBV12-3 or TRBV12-4, with D perhaps TRBD1 (5 bases). The CDR3 loop spans 14 amino acids. Trimming cost V 7 bases and J 1 base, with 11 bases left between them.

The chain recombines TRBV5-1 with TRBJ2-4; TRBD1 matches 10 bases. The germline V gene encodes CDR1 SGHRS and CDR2 YFSETQ. The trim removed 7 bases at V and 14 bases at J, leaving 12 bases unmatched. The CDR3 length is 13 residues. The CDR3 bases are TGCGCCAGCGCCGGGGACAGGGGCTTTCGGGAGTACTTC. Its protein is CASAGDRGFREYF.

The chain recombines TRBV7-2 with TRBJ2-2, with D perhaps matching TRBD2 (5 bases). The V gene lost 5 bases and the J gene lost 6 bases, with 16 bases spanning the gap. The CDR3 covers 15 residues. Germline V lookup: CDR1 SGHTA, CDR2 FQGNSA. The DNA of the CDR3 is TGTGCCAGCAGCCCCACCTGGCTGCGGGCCGGGGAGCTGTTTTTT. Translating gives CASSPTWLRAGELFF. The complete variable domain, with remaining parts taken from reference TRBV7-2 and TRBJ2-2, reads GAGVSQSPSNKVTEKGKDVELRCDPISGHTALYWYRQSLGQGLEFLIYFQGNSAPDKSGLPSDRFSAERTGGSVSTLTIQRTQQEDSAVYLCASSPTWLRAGELFFGEGSRLTVL.

The chain recombines TRBV5-1 with TRBJ1-5, with D perhaps TRBD1 (5 bases). The CDR3 covers 14 residues. V dropped 4 bases and J dropped 5 bases, with 13 bases sitting between them. Germline values: CDR1 SGHRS, CDR2 YFSETQ. CDR3 nucleotide sequence: TGCGCCAGCAGCCTGGGACCTACGGATCAGCCCCAGCATTTT. Residues: CASSLGPTDQPQHF.

This clonotype came up once. V and J are TRBV7-3 and TRBJ1-4; the D gene is possibly TRBD1 (5 bases). The CDR3 is made up of 13 amino acids. Germline CDR1 reads SGHTA; CDR2 reads FQGTGA. Deletions cut 5 bases from V and 8 bases from J, with 12 bases between. The DNA for the CDR3 is TGTGCCAGCAGCACGGGGGTCGGCGAAAAACTGTTTTTT. It codes for CASSTGVGEKLFF.

The chain has TRBV5-6 and TRBJ1-2; no definite D call. This CDR3 region has 16 residues. In germline, CDR1 is SGHDT, CDR2 YYEEEE. V lost 0 bases and J 2 bases, leaving 14 bases between the germline ends. The CDR3 bases are TGTGCCAGCAGCTTGGTATGGCAACCCAGGAACTATGGCTACACCTTC. Its translation: CASSLVWQPRNYGYTF.

The J gene is TRBJ2-2, the V gene TRBV3-1; maybe TRBD2 (5 bases). Trimming took off 6 bases at V and 7 bases at J, with 9 bases between the two ends. The CDR3 has 12 amino acids. Germline CDR1 is LGHDT and CDR2 is YNNKEL (reference sequence). The DNA for the CDR3 is TGTGCCAGCAGATATGAGGGCGGGGAGCTGTTTTTT. It yields the protein CASRYEGGELFF.

The gene calls are TRBV14 and TRBJ2-7; 9 bases match TRBD2. V trimming: 4 bases; J trimming: 6 bases; junction bases outside the gene matches: 7. CDR3 length equals 14 residues. Germline CDR1 reads SGHDN; CDR2 reads FVKESK. CDR3 region: CASSLIRSGSEQYF. DNA for the CDR3: TGTGCCAGCAGCCTTATTCGTAGCGGGAGCGAGCAGTACTTC.

The V and J genes are TRBV7-3 and TRBJ2-1, with D perhaps matching TRBD1 or TRBD2 (5 bases each). Trimming took off 6 bases at V and 6 bases at J, with 15 bases between the two ends. CDR3 length: 14 amino acids. Germline V gives CDR1 SGHTA, CDR2 FQGTGA. CDR3 coding DNA: TGTGCCAGCAGAAGGGACGCTGGGGGCAATGAGCAGTTCTTC. It translates to CASRRDAGGNEQFF.

The chain combines TRBV5-1 with TRBJ2-7; D remains unclear. Between the trimmed V and J ends, which lost 0 bases and 5 bases, there was a span of 9 bases. Germline CDR1 is SGHRS and CDR2 is YFSETQ. This CDR3 region has 13 residues. The CDR3 sequence is CASSLEAYNEQYF. In nucleotides, the CDR3 is TGCGCCAGCAGCTTGGAGGCTTATAACGAGCAGTACTTC.